This T cell receptor (beta chain) came from a study of cytomegalovirus exposure and HLA in healthy donors. Healthy bone marrow donors made up the donors. Comment on this clone: No antigen is known for it.

Findings and limits, study-wide: A reported reduction in N-insertions relative to the 666-donor mean was seen in an Asian-associated ancestry cluster in a later analysis. According to reports, the classifier identified cytomegalovirus status with high specificity and sensitivity.

PCR employed 60 Vbeta and 13 Jbeta primers. TCRdb keeps only in-frame clones here, not all; method: immunoSEQ multiplex PCR. The sample contains roughly 190,000 clones, approximately 80% of which appear only once. Germline V lookup: CDR1 ENHRY, CDR2 SYGVKD. This CDR3 has 13 residues. Trimming removed 7 bases at V and 9 bases at J, with 16 bases between. Sequenced: PBMCs. The receptor's source is a woman aged 25-40 years in good health and CMV-seropositive. The rearrangement uses TRBV10-3 and TRBJ2-1; weak D call: TRBD2 (6 bases). The CDR3 here is CAITSGVAPEQFF. The CDR3 DNA reads TGTGCCATCACGTCGGGAGTTGCCCCTGAGCAGTTCTTC.